Included here is one T cell receptor beta chain sequence, with context. Noted treatment: randomized to nivolumab then ipilimumab (arm A) or the reverse (arm B). DNA-damaging chemotherapy had not been given to any patient beforehand. PBMC sorting kept live CD3+CD8+ cells without CD19 or CD56. Deletions cut 3 bases from V and 6 bases from J, with 12 bases between. The CDR3 runs 14 residues. Germline CDR1 is SGHNT and CDR2 is YYREEE (reference sequence). This sample stems from a study of sequential checkpoint blockade in melanoma. Study-wide background: First-line arms were nivolumab then ipilimumab, or the reverse, randomized 1:1. Maintenance nivolumab came after either treatment sequence.

Measured with immunoSEQ multiplex PCR; TCRdb has only the in-frame clones, and not every one. The table includes under 20,000 clones, about 80% detected once. The source was CD8+ T cells sorted from blood (inferred from file names), collected from a patient given nivolumab and ipilimumab in sequence. The chain employs TRBV5-4 and TRBJ2-2; D unresolved. This receptor was identified in a human donor with melanoma. The CDR3 is CASSSSVASGELFF. The CDR3 DNA reads TGTGCCAGCAGCTCCTCTGTAGCTTCCGGGGAGCTGTTTTTT.